One sample yielded the 7 T cell receptor beta chains listed below, sequenced in a study of Ad26.COV2.S vaccination and SARS-CoV-2 variants. TCRdb's copy holds only in-frame clones and misses some; the assay was immunoSEQ multiplex PCR. The top ten clones hold about 3.6% of a sample with 350,000 to 400,000 clones, less than 90% of them seen once. Treatment of the sample: around 19 received Ad26.COV2.S at low or high dose, single or two shots; a few received placebo; per-sample allocation not given. Sample collection was performed on day 63 after the first vaccine or placebo injection. Here the sequenced sample was peripheral blood, taken in a trial of Ad26.COV2.S vaccine versus placebo. Source of these receptors: a person aged 18 to 59 who received the Ad26.COV2.S COVID-19 vaccine or a placebo.

This sequence joins TRBV7-2 and TRBJ2-3, with D possibly being TRBD2 (7 bases). V dropped 1 base and J dropped 5 bases, with 13 bases sitting between them. This CDR3 is built from 15 residues. Germline V gives CDR1 SGHTA, CDR2 FQGNSA. CDR3 sequence: CASSLVAGARDTQYF. In nucleotides, the CDR3 is TGTGCCAGCAGCTTAGTGGCGGGGGCTAGAGATACGCAGTATTTT.

The chain is built from TRBV6-6 and TRBJ1-6; D remains ambiguous. This CDR3 comprises 15 residues. CDR1 and CDR2 from the germline V gene are MNHNY and SVGAGI (reference sequence). Trimming stripped 2 bases from V and 10 bases from J, with 15 bases between. The CDR3 reads CASSYTIPGGSPLHF. The CDR3 nucleotides read TGTGCCAGCAGTTACACGATCCCGGGTGGGTCACCCCTCCACTTT.

This chain links TRBV2 with TRBJ2-7; the match to TRBD2 covers 13 bases. This CDR3 has 14 amino acids. Germline V gene data show CDR1 as SNHLY and CDR2 as FYNNEI. V trimming: 6 bases; J trimming: 5 bases; junction bases outside the gene matches: 4. CDR3 coding DNA: TGTGCCAGCAGCAGACTAGCGGGGGGCAACGAGCAGTACTTC. Its protein product is CASSRLAGGNEQYF.

The CDR3 here is CASRPTMNTEAFF. In nucleotides, the CDR3 is TGCGCCAGCAGGCCGACCATGAACACTGAAGCTTTCTTT. The chain combines TRBV10-2 with TRBJ1-1; D uncertain. Trimming left V 6 bases short and J 0 bases short, with 8 bases between. The CDR3 has 13 residues. CDR1 and CDR2 from the germline V gene are WSHSY and SAAADI.

This rearrangement joins TRBV18 to TRBJ1-4, with D uncertain. V lost 5 bases, J lost 3 bases, and 10 bases lay in between. CDR1 is KGHSH and CDR2 is LQKENI in the germline V gene. This CDR3 has 14 residues. CDR3 nucleotide sequence: TGTGCCAGCTCAACGGGCCTTGCTAATGAAAAACTGTTTTTT. Encoded protein: CASSTGLANEKLFF.

This chain connects TRBV7-9 to TRBJ1-2; 9 bases are shared with TRBD1. The CDR3 length is 15 residues. Per germline, CDR1 SEHNR and CDR2 FQNEAQ (reference sequence). V shed 1 base, J shed 4 bases, and the junction held 4 bases outside the gene matches. The CDR3 loop reads CASSLGDRVFYGYTF. In DNA form, the CDR3 reads TGTGCCAGCAGCTTAGGGGACAGGGTGTTCTATGGCTACACCTTC.

The count of this clone is one. The chain couples TRBV7-2 to TRBJ1-6, with 7 nucleotides matching TRBD1. This CDR3 has 14 amino acids. Germline CDR1 is SGHTA and CDR2 is FQGNSA. Trimming cost V 4 bases and J 8 bases; bases outside gene matches: 5. The CDR3 protein is CASSSRDRYSPLHF. The DNA for the CDR3 is TGTGCCAGCAGCTCCCGGGACAGATATTCACCCCTCCACTTT.